The 17 T cell receptor beta chains below were found in one sample sequenced in a study of T cells in Graves' hyperthyroidism and ophthalmopathy. Amplification of TCR beta CDR3 regions used RNA as the template. First-round RT-PCR targeting the TCR CDR3 was performed with the HTBI primer set. TCRdb itself ran the multiplex PCR reads through MiXCR, one entry per CDR3 protein. This sample has 200,000 to 250,000 distinct CDR3 sequences, with roughly 15% found just once. What was sequenced was blood. Receptors originate from a woman younger than 30 with Graves' ophthalmopathy.

In this sample, this clonotype turned up many times. V and J are TRBV7-9 and TRBJ2-3; D not certain. CDR1 SEHNR and CDR2 FQNEAQ come from the germline V gene (reference sequence). There are 16 residues in the CDR3. The V gene lost 5 bases and the J gene lost 2 bases, with 17 bases spanning the gap. CDR3 bases: TGTGCCAGCAGCGAAGGGTACTTCGGATCCACAGATACGCAGTATTTT. This codes for CASSEGYFGSTDTQYF.

This clonotype was counted many times. V and J are TRBV24-1 and TRBJ2-1; 9 bases are shared with TRBD1. The germline V gene has CDR1 KGHDR and CDR2 SFDVKD. V lost 3 bases to trimming and J lost 6 bases; unmatched junction nucleotides: 8. The CDR3 spans 16 residues. CDR3 nucleotides: TGTGCCACCAGTGATATCACCGGGACAGGGTCCAATGAGCAGTTCTTC. Translating it yields CATSDITGTGSNEQFF.

There are many counts of this clonotype. The chain couples TRBV10-3 to TRBJ1-1; 7 nucleotides agree with TRBD1. The CDR3 has 13 amino acids. The V segment lost 5 bases and the J segment 4 bases; nucleotides outside the gene matches: 4. Germline CDR1 reads ENHRY; CDR2 reads SYGVKD. The CDR3 coding sequence is TGTGCCATCAGTCAGGACAGGTTCACTGAAGCTTTCTTT. Translation: CAISQDRFTEAFF.

This clonotype was detected a few times. This rearrangement joins TRBV4-2 to TRBJ2-7, with D possibly being TRBD1 (6 bases). The length of the CDR3 is 15 residues. V lost 2 bases to trimming and J lost 1 base, with 12 bases between them. Germline V gene sequence: CDR1 LGHNA, CDR2 YNFKEQ. CDR3 sequence: CASSQPGQRSYEQYF. The CDR3 nucleotides are TGTGCCAGCAGCCAACCTGGACAGCGTTCCTACGAGCAGTACTTC.

This sequence joins TRBV28 and TRBJ1-2; 9 nucleotides align to TRBD1. From germline, CDR1 is MDHEN and CDR2 SYDVKM. With V trimmed by 4 bases and J by 2 bases, 11 bases remained unmatched. The CDR3 extends over 17 amino acids. As DNA, the CDR3 is TGTGCCAGCAGTTCCCGGGACAGGGCGTATAAAAACTATGGCTACACCTTC. It is translated as CASSSRDRAYKNYGYTF.

This clonotype occurred a few times. A single base separates this from a much larger clone, so it may be a read error. This chain joins TRBV27 and TRBJ2-7, with D unresolved. Germline CDR1 is MNHEY and CDR2 is SMNVEV (reference sequence). The CDR3 runs 13 residues. V was pared by 5 bases and J by 5 bases, with 13 bases between. The CDR3, as DNA: TGTGCCAGCAGTGTGGACGCCAAGGACGAGCAGTACTTC. It specifies CASSVDAKDEQYF.

This clonotype was detected many times. The chain carries TRBV27 and TRBJ2-5; the D gene is possibly TRBD2 (7 bases). Germline assignment: CDR1 MNHEY and CDR2 SMNVEV (reference sequence). V lost 6 bases to trimming and J lost 2 bases, with 22 bases between them. This CDR3 contains 17 residues. CDR3 in amino acids: CASSSPVGGAWQETQYF. CDR3 coding DNA: TGTGCCAGCAGCTCCCCCGTGGGGGGGGCCTGGCAAGAGACCCAGTACTTC.

This clonotype has a count of ten or more. The V and J genes are TRBV24-1 and TRBJ2-4; D may be TRBD2 (5 bases). The germline V gene encodes CDR1 KGHDR and CDR2 SFDVKD. The CDR3 is 21 amino acids. Trimming cost V 1 base and J 0 bases, with 24 bases left between them. The CDR3 loop reads CATSDFPPLAGLSLAKNIQYF. CDR3 sequence (DNA): TGTGCCACCAGTGATTTTCCACCTCTGGCGGGCCTTTCTTTAGCCAAAAACATTCAGTACTTC.

This clonotype was seen many times. The rearrangement uses TRBV18 and TRBJ1-5; D not resolved. V was shortened by 2 bases and J by 4 bases, with 6 bases between the two germline ends. The CDR3 extends over 13 amino acids. Germline CDR1 KGHSH, CDR2 LQKENI. This chain's CDR3 is CASSPSENQPQHF. CDR3 DNA sequence: TGTGCCAGCTCACCATCCGAAAATCAGCCCCAGCATTTT.

A word on this clonotype: A junction end diverges from the germline sequence, so it may reflect a read error. CDR3 sequence (DNA): TGTGCCAGCAGCCAAGATTTACGCCTGAGACGTACCGAAGTTTTCTTT. Protein sequence: CASSQDLRLRRTEVFF. The chain recombines TRBV3-1 with TRBJ1-1; D ambiguous. Germline V gene data show CDR1 as LGHDT and CDR2 as YNNKEL (reference sequence). This CDR3 region has 16 residues.

Many counts were recorded for this clonotype. The rearrangement uses TRBV4-1 and TRBJ2-7; 10 bases map to TRBD2. CDR3 length: 18 residues. Germline values: CDR1 MGHRA, CDR2 YSYEKL. V trimming: 7 bases; J trimming: 0 bases; junction bases outside the gene matches: 15. The CDR3: CASKSIAGGNIFSYEQYF. CDR3 in DNA: TGCGCCAGCAAAAGTATAGCGGGAGGCAACATATTCTCCTACGAGCAGTACTTC.

This clonotype has ten or more counts. The CDR3 loop reads CASSDGETQYF. The DNA for the CDR3 is TGTGCCAGCAGTGATGGAGAGACCCAGTACTTC. The chain has TRBV2 and TRBJ2-5, with unresolved D. V lost 3 bases and J lost 4, with 3 bases in between. The length of the CDR3 is 11 residues. CDR1 is SNHLY and CDR2 is FYNNEI in the germline V gene.

This clonotype was counted ten times or more. A read error may account for a junction end that differs from germline. The chain employs TRBV7-6 and TRBJ2-1, with TRBD2 matching over 8 bases. The CDR3 loop spans 17 amino acids. Germline CDR1 SGHVS, CDR2 FNYEAQ. The DNA for the CDR3 is TGTGCTAGCAGCTTAGCCGCGGGGGGCGGACCTAACAATGAGCAGTTCTTC. This encodes CASSLAAGGGPNNEQFF.

This clonotype was counted ten times or more. The gene calls are TRBV4-1 and TRBJ2-1; TRBD2 matches at 13 bases. The CDR3 has 17 amino acids. CDR1 MGHRA and CDR2 YSYEKL come from the germline V gene. With V trimmed by 1 base and J by 6 bases, 6 bases remained unmatched. The CDR3 DNA reads as TGCGCCAGCAGCCAAGGCCTACTAGCGGGGGGGCCCAATGAGCAGTTCTTC. Its protein is CASSQGLLAGGPNEQFF.

This clonotype was counted at least ten times. The chain is built from TRBV12-5 and TRBJ1-4; no definite D call. The V and J ends lost 6 bases and 8 bases respectively, with 10 bases between them. CDR1 LGHNT and CDR2 FRNRAP come from the germline V gene. The CDR3 sequence is 12 residues long. The DNA of the CDR3 is TGTGCTAGTGGCTCGATGGGCGAAAAACTGTTTTTT. Amino acids: CASGSMGEKLFF.

This chain joins TRBV28 and TRBJ2-7; 12 nucleotides agree with TRBD2. J lost 1 base, V lost 7 bases, and 17 bases had no gene match. CDR3 length equals 19 residues. From germline, CDR1 is MDHEN and CDR2 SYDVKM. The DNA of the CDR3 is TGTGCCAGCAACCCAACGGTGAGGACTAGCGGGAAAATTTCCTACGAGCAGTACTTC. Encoded protein: CASNPTVRTSGKISYEQYF.

The table lists this clonotype with many counts. The CDR3: CASSQGQYGYTF. The CDR3 nucleotides are TGTGCCAGCAGCCAGGGTCAGTATGGCTACACCTTC. The chain employs TRBV3-1 and TRBJ1-2; no clear D gene. Trimming shortened V by 3 bases and J by 5 bases, and 7 bases separated the two germline ends. Germline V gene data show CDR1 as LGHDT and CDR2 as YNNKEL (reference sequence). This CDR3 contains 12 residues.